The 2 T cell receptor beta chains below all came from one sample that was sequenced in a study of blood T cells in healthy people across ages. Primed by a sample-barcoded 5' primer and a J-beta primer mix, a second PCR proceeded for about 7 to 11 cycles. Using its own MiXCR run on the 5' RACE reads, TCRdb lists one record per CDR3 protein. The sample includes around 990,000 distinct CDR3 sequences, approximately 25% of them seen just once. These data are also associated with another study on T cells of mothers and their children.

Specimen: blood. These TCRs come from a girl aged 2-10 years in good health.

The chain combines TRBV20-1 with TRBJ2-2; 12 bases align to TRBD2. CDR1 and CDR2 (germline): DFQATT, SNEGSKA (reference sequence). This CDR3 is 16 amino acids long. V shed 6 bases, J shed 0 bases, and the junction held 5 bases outside the gene matches. CDR3 amino acids: CSAFGLAGPNTGELFF. The CDR3 region has the DNA TGCAGTGCCTTCGGACTAGCGGGGCCGAACACCGGGGAGCTGTTTTTT.

This chain connects TRBV12-5 to TRBJ2-1, with 7 positions matching TRBD1. The CDR3 has 15 amino acids. Unmatched junction bases numbered 8, after V lost 7 bases and J lost 2 bases. Looked up from germline, CDR1 is LGHNT and CDR2 is FRNRAP. The CDR3 DNA reads as TGTGCTAGTGCCTACGGGACAGAAACCTACAATGAGCAGTTCTTC. This sequence encodes CASAYGTETYNEQFF.